Detailed here is one TCR beta chain. The antigen is unknown. In germline, CDR1 is MNHEY, CDR2 SVGAGI. Trimming shortened V by 6 bases and J by 2 bases, and 16 bases separated the two germline ends. This CDR3 is built from 15 residues. The source of the sample is a study of blood T cells in healthy people across ages. Overall study findings and caveats: Estimated diversity across one million T cells was deemed an underestimate.

Primed by a sample-barcoded 5' primer and a J-beta primer mix, a second PCR proceeded for about 6 to 11 cycles. Per-sample output comprised a minimum of 2.5 million paired-end reads containing CDR3. TCRdb re-called the 5' RACE reads through MiXCR, storing one row per CDR3 protein. Of more than 1,400,000 distinct CDR3 sequences in the sample, roughly 45% were seen once. This sequence originates from a woman younger than 35 in good health. The sequenced sample consisted of blood. J is TRBJ1-2 and V is TRBV6-5; D might be TRBD1 (5 bases). CDR3 in amino acids: CASRGRRDGNYGYTF. CDR3 in DNA: TGTGCCAGCAGAGGACGCCGGGACGGGAACTATGGCTACACCTTC.